The entry below gives a single TCR beta chain sequence along with its context. These data originate in a study of blood T cell repertoires in COVID-19. About the research overall: From the United States, Italy and Spain came samples of acute and convalescent COVID-19.

This CDR3 comprises 16 residues. Losses at the gene ends were 2 bases for V and 1 base for J; bases not matched to a gene: 4. How the authors handled the data: Amplification from reference gene primers served as the basis for estimated nucleated cell counts. Assay used: immunoSEQ multiplex PCR; TCRdb lists only in-frame clones, some missing. The D gene and trimming were derived from the DNA, and the V and J assignments and clone size from that table. The data contain roughly 64,000 clones, 85% to 90% of them singletons. Material: peripheral blood. This chain uses TRBV5-3 with TRBJ2-1; 9 bases match TRBD1. TRBV5-3 is reported as an ORF; its role is uncertain. The origin of this receptor is a man aged 50-59 years with active COVID-19. In DNA, the CDR3 is TGTGCCAGAAGCTTTCCCGACAGGGGGTCCTACAATGAGCAGTTCTTC. Protein: CARSFPDRGSYNEQFF.